A single T cell receptor beta chain is shown here with its context. Its antigen is not known. A much larger clone sits a single nucleotide away, making a read error possible. In germline, CDR1 is SGDLS, CDR2 YYNGEE. This CDR3 region has 15 residues. No treatment of any kind had been given to any patient before thyroid surgery. As processed by the authors: To classify distant metastasis in papillary thyroid cancer, a model was built from CDR3 differences across clinicopathological groups. TCRdb used MiXCR to call clones anew from the PCR reads. V and J calls and clone size were set by TCRdb, not the authors. The repertoire includes about 32,000 clones, approximately 8% of them detected once, and 35% to 50% sits in the top ten. This sample was taken from a study of metastatic and nonmetastatic thyroid tumors. Looking at the study overall: Across blood and tumor or nodule tissue, repertoires from malignant and benign thyroid patients were compared with one another. Study results and limitations: In both blood and tumor samples, TCR beta diversity was reported significantly higher for malignant than benign nodules.

The clonotype was recovered from a female donor with papillary thyroid cancer or a benign thyroid nodule (not recorded which). Some clones in this sample may be carry-over from other donors' samples. The chain employs TRBV9 and TRBJ2-5; 12 bases are shared with TRBD1. Sequenced sample: blood. The CDR3 region is CARSVGTGGAETQYF. CDR3 in DNA: TGTGCCAGAAGCGTAGGGACAGGGGGCGCGGAGACCCAGTACTTC.